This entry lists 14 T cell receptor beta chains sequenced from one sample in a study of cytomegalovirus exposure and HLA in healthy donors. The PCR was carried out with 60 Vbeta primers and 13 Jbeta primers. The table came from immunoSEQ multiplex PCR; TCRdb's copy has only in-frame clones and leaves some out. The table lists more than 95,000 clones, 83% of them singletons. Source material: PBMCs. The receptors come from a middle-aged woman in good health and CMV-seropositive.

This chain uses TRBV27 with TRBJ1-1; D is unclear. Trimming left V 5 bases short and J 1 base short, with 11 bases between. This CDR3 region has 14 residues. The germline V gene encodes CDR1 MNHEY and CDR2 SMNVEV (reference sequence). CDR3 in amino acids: CASSKITENTEAFF. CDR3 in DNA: TGTGCCAGCAGTAAAATAACAGAGAACACTGAAGCTTTCTTT.

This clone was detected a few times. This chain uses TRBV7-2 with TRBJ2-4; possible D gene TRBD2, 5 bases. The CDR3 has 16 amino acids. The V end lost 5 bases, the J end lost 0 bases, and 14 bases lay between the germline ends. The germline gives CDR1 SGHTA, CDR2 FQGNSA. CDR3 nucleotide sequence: TGTGCCAGCAGCCTAGGAGGATCTCTAGCCAAAAACATTCAGTACTTC. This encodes CASSLGGSLAKNIQYF.

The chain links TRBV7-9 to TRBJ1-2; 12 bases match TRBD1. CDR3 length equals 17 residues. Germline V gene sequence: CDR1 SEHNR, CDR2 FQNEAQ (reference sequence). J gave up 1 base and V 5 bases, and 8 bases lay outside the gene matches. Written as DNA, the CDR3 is TGTGCCAGCAGCCCCACCGGGACAGGGGGCTTTAACTATGGCTACACCTTC. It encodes CASSPTGTGGFNYGYTF.

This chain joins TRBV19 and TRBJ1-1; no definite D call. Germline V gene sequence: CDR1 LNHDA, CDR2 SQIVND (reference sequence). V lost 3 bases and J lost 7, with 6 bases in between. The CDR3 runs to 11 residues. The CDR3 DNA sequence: TGTGCCAGTAGTATCCTCTTTGAAGCTTTCTTT. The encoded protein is CASSILFEAFF.

The CDR3 DNA reads as TGTGCCTGGGCCAGGGGGCGCTTATACGAGCAGTACTTC. Its protein product is CAWARGRLYEQYF. V is TRBV30 and J is TRBJ2-7, with TRBD1 matching over 8 bases. Germline V gives CDR1 GTSNPN, CDR2 SVGIG (reference sequence). The CDR3 length is 13 residues. The J segment lost 4 bases and the V segment lost 5 bases, leaving 7 bases of the junction unmatched.

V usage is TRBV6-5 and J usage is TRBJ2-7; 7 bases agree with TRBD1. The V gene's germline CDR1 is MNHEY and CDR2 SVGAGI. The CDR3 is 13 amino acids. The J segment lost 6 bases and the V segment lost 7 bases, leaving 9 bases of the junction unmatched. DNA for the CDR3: TGTGCCAGCAATGACAGGGCTGTCTCCGAGCAGTACTTC. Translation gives CASNDRAVSEQYF.

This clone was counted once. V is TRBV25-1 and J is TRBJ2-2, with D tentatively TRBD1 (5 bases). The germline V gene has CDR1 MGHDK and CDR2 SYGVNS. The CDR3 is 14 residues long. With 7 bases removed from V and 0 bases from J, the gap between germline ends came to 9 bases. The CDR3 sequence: CASTHRSNTGELFF. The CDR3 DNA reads TGTGCCAGCACTCACAGGTCGAACACCGGGGAGCTGTTTTTT. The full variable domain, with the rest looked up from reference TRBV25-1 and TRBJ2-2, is EADIYQTPRYLVIGTGKKITLECSQTMGHDKMYWYQQDPGMELHLIHYSYGVNSTEKGDLSSESTVSRIRTEHFPLTLESARPSHTSQYLCASTHRSNTGELFFGEGSRLTVL.

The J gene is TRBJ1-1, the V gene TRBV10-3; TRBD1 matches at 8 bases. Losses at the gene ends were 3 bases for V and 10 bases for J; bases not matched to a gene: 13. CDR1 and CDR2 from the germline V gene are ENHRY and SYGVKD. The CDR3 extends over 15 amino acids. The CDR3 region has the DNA TGTGCCATCAGTGATGAACAGGGGGGACTTAGAGGAGCTTTCTTT. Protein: CAISDEQGGLRGAFF.

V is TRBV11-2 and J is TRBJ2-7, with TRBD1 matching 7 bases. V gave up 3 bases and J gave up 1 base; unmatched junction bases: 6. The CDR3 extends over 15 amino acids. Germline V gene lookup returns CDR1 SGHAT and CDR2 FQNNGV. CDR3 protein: CASSFRDSSSYEQYF. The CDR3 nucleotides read TGTGCCAGCAGCTTCCGGGACAGCTCTTCCTACGAGCAGTACTTC.

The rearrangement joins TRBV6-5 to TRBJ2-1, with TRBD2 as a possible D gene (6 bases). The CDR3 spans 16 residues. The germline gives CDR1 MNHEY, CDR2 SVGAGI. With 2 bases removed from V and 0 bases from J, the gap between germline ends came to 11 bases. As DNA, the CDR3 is TGTGCCAGCAGTTACACCGGGGGTTCCTCCTACAATGAGCAGTTCTTC. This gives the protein CASSYTGGSSYNEQFF.

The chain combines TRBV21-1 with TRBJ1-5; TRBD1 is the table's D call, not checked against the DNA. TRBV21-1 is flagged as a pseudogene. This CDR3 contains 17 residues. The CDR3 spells CASSKPGDRGTDQPQHF. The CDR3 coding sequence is TGTGCCAGCAGCAAACCGGGGGACAGGGGAACGGACCAGCCCCAGCATTTT.

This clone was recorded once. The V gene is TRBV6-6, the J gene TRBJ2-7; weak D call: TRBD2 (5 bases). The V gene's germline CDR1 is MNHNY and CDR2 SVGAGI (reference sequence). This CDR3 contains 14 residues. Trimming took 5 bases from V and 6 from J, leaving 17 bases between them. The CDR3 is CASSPLGDLGEQYF. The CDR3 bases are TGTGCCAGCAGTCCACTCGGGGATCTCGGCGAGCAGTACTTC.

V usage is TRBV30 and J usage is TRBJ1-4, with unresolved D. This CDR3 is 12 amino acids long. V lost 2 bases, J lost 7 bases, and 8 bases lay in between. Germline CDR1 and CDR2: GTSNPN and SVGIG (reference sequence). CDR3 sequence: CAWSILGEKLFF. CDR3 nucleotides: TGTGCCTGGAGTATTCTAGGTGAAAAACTGTTTTTT.

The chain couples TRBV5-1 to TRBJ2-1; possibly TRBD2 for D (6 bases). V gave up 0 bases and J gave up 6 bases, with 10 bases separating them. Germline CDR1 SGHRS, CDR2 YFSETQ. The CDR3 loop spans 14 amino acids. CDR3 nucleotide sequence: TGCGCCAGCAGCTTGGGGGGTAGCGGCAATGAGCAGTTCTTC. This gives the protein CASSLGGSGNEQFF.